The sequence of this T cell receptor beta chain was determined in a study of patients and donors after allogeneic stem cell transplantation. At least ten counts were recorded for this clonotype. TCRdb analysed the RT-PCR reads with MiXCR anew, one entry per CDR3 protein. The sample lists hundreds of thousands of distinct CDR3 sequences, roughly an eighth occurring once. Germline CDR1 SGHRS, CDR2 YFSETQ. The V segment lost 7 bases and the J segment 5 bases; nucleotides outside the gene matches: 15. CDR3 size: 16 residues. V gene TRBV5-1 combines with J gene TRBJ2-3; 8 nucleotides align to TRBD1. The sequenced sample consisted of blood, either unsorted or a sorted T cell fraction (not recorded which). This TCR came from a human donor who was either an allogeneic HSCT recipient or a stem cell or donor lymphocyte infusion donor (not recorded which). It is not recorded whose cells these are; they may come from a transplant donor. CDR3 in amino acids: CASRVRDRRFGDTQYF. The CDR3 DNA reads TGCGCCAGCCGAGTCCGGGACAGGCGGTTTGGAGATACGCAGTATTTT.